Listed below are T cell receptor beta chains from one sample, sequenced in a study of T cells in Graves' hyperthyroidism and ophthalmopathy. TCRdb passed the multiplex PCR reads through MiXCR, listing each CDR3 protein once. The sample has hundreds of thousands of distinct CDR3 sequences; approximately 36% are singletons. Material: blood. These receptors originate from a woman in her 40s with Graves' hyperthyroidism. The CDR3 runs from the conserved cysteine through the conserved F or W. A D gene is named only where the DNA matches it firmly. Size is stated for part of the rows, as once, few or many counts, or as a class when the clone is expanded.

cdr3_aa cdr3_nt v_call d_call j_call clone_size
CASSSDREGNQPQHF TGTGCCAGCAGTTCAGACAGGGAGGGCAATCAGCCCCAGCATTTT TRBV6-2/TRBV6-3 TRBD1 TRBJ1-5 few
CASSLVGASGRASHYGYTF TGTGCCAGCAGCTTAGTCGGTGCTAGCGGGAGGGCGTCTCACTATGGCTACACCTTC TRBV11-2 . TRBJ1-2 .
CASSAGTGLLEQYF TGTGCCAGTAGTGCCGGGACAGGGCTCCTCGAGCAGTACTTC TRBV19 TRBD1 TRBJ2-7 many
CASSQDRGHNEKLFF TGTGCCAGCAGCCAAGACAGGGGGCACAATGAAAAACTGTTTTTT TRBV7-8 TRBD1 TRBJ1-4 many
CASSIGEIGSPLHF TGTGCCAGCAGCATTGGGGAAATCGGTTCACCCCTCCACTTT TRBV7-2 . TRBJ1-6 .
CASSPGTQPQHF TGTGCCAGCAGCCCGGGTACTCAGCCCCAGCATTTT TRBV7-9 . TRBJ1-5 many
CASSPPGQGGLDEQYF TGTGCCAGCTCACCCCCCGGACAGGGCGGCCTGGACGAGCAGTACTTC TRBV18 TRBD1 TRBJ2-7 few
CASSRGDRDQPQHF TGTGCCAGCAGCCGAGGGGACAGGGATCAGCCCCAGCATTTT TRBV7-9 TRBD1 TRBJ1-5 many
CASSPDSYNEKLFF TGTGCCAGCAGCCCCGACAGCTATAATGAAAAACTGTTTTTT TRBV7-9 . TRBJ1-4 many
CSVESGSGQPQHF TGCAGCGTTGAGTCAGGGTCAGGTCAGCCCCAGCATTTT TRBV29-1 . TRBJ1-5 few
CASSSEPQDNEQYF TGTGCCAGCAGCTCCGAACCGCAGGATAACGAGCAGTACTTC TRBV5-6 . TRBJ2-7 few
CASSSLQGRNTEAFF TGTGCCAGCAGCTCACTACAGGGGAGGAACACTGAAGCTTTCTTT TRBV7-8 TRBD1 TRBJ1-1 .
CASGRVPEAFF TGTGCCAGCGGCAGGGTTCCTGAAGCTTTCTTT TRBV14 . TRBJ1-1 many
CASSVSGQGPGEQYF TGCGCCAGCAGTGTTTCTGGACAGGGGCCAGGCGAGCAGTACTTC TRBV10-1 TRBD1 TRBJ2-7 .
CAISESGEIYYGYTF TGTGCCATCAGTGAGTCTGGGGAGATTTACTATGGCTACACCTTC TRBV10-3 . TRBJ1-2 many
CAISQRQGGGYTF TGTGCCATCAGTCAACGACAGGGGGGTGGCTACACCTTC TRBV10-3 TRBD1 TRBJ1-2 .
CASSPPDRTNYEQYF TGTGCCAGCAGTCCCCCGGACAGGACCAACTACGAGCAGTACTTC TRBV12-3/TRBV12-4 TRBD1 TRBJ2-7 few
CASSNRVSGANVLTF TGTGCCAGCAGCAACAGGGTCTCTGGGGCCAACGTCCTGACTTTC TRBV7-9 . TRBJ2-6 many
CASDKGQGIPFF TGTGCCAGTGACAAGGGACAGGGGATCCCTTTTTTT TRBV6-6 TRBD1 TRBJ1-4 few
CSAQTGSREQYF TGCAGTGCTCAGACAGGGTCCCGCGAGCAGTACTTC TRBV20-1 TRBD1 TRBJ2-7 once
CASSLAFLGGNAEAFF TGTGCCAGCAGCTTAGCGTTTCTGGGGGGGAACGCTGAAGCTTTCTTT TRBV7-9 . TRBJ1-1 .
CASSIGRGNYGYTF TGTGCCAGTAGTATCGGCAGGGGGAACTATGGCTACACCTTC TRBV19 TRBD1 TRBJ1-2 many
CASSQDRGGRGDGYTF TGTGCTAGCAGCCAGGACCGGGGGGGAAGGGGGGATGGCTACACCTTC TRBV7-7 . TRBJ1-2 many
CASSPQATSNYGYTF TGTGCCAGCAGCCCCCAGGCGACCTCTAACTATGGCTACACCTTC TRBV7-3 . TRBJ1-2 .
CASSQDNQDSPLHF TGTGCCAGCAGCCAAGATAACCAGGATTCACCCCTCCACTTT TRBV3-1 . TRBJ1-6 few
CSAREGGMNTEAFF TGCAGTGCTAGAGAGGGGGGTATGAACACTGAAGCTTTCTTT TRBV20-1 . TRBJ1-1 .
CSAFLTGYNTIYF TGCAGTGCCTTTCTGACAGGGTACAACACCATATATTTT TRBV20-1 TRBD1 TRBJ1-3 many
CASEQGPEKLFF TGTGCCAGTGAACAGGGACCTGAAAAACTGTTTTTT TRBV19 . TRBJ1-4 .
CASSWVTGGYTF TGTGCCAGCAGCTGGGTTACAGGTGGCTACACCTTC TRBV5-6 . TRBJ1-2 many
CASRGPTRTKREKLFF TGTGCCAGCAGGGGACCGACAAGAACAAAAAGGGAAAAACTGTTTTTT TRBV7-9 . TRBJ1-4 few
CASSWGTGRSEQYF TGTGCCAGCAGCTGGGGGACAGGGAGATCCGAGCAGTACTTC TRBV7-9 TRBD1 TRBJ2-7 few
CASSWSGGLYEQYF TGTGCCAGCAGCTGGTCAGGGGGGCTCTACGAGCAGTACTTC TRBV7-2 . TRBJ2-7 .
CASSQEFPGGGYNSPLHF TGCGCCAGCAGCCAAGAATTCCCAGGCGGGGGCTATAATTCACCCCTCCACTTT TRBV10-1 . TRBJ1-6 .
CAISKGRAGANVLTF TGTGCCATCAGTAAAGGCAGGGCTGGGGCCAACGTCCTGACTTTC TRBV10-3 . TRBJ2-6 few
CATSDITGELFF TGTGCCACCAGTGACATCACCGGGGAGCTGTTTTTT TRBV24-1 . TRBJ2-2 many
CASSGDSAENQPQHF TGTGCCAGCAGTGGCGACAGCGCCGAAAATCAGCCCCAGCATTTT TRBV12-3/TRBV12-4 . TRBJ1-5 few
CASSLGTGLGVRETQYF TGTGCCAGCAGTTTGGGCACAGGGCTAGGGGTTAGGGAGACCCAGTACTTC TRBV24-1 . TRBJ2-5 .
CASSVGYSPLHF TGTGCCAGCAGCGTGGGATATTCACCCCTCCACTTT TRBV9 . TRBJ1-6 .
CASSLRGLDGYTF TGTGCCAGCAGCTTAAGGGGGCTCGATGGCTACACCTTC TRBV19 TRBD1 TRBJ1-2 .
CARGRSQETQYF TGTGCTAGGGGACGGTCCCAAGAGACCCAGTACTTC TRBV19 . TRBJ2-5 .
CASTPPEPQHF TGTGCCAGCACCCCCCCAGAGCCCCAGCATTTT TRBV6-4 . TRBJ1-5 .
CASSRTGAGVGSNQPQHF TGTGCCAGCAGCCGGACAGGGGCCGGGGTGGGCAGCAATCAGCCCCAGCATTTT TRBV6-5 TRBD1 TRBJ1-5 few